Sequencing of this TCR beta chain was carried out in a study of cytomegalovirus exposure and HLA in healthy donors. Study-level points and caveats: The CMV antigen specificity of a few CMV-associated chains was confirmed through in vitro analysis. The authors later linked a missense DCLRE1C variant to TCR beta V- and J-gene trimming.

Both 60 Vbeta primers and 13 Jbeta primers went into the PCR. The table came from immunoSEQ multiplex PCR; TCRdb's copy has only in-frame clones and leaves some out. This table has 95,000 to 100,000 clones, more than 70% appearing once. Turning to this clone: Its cognate antigen is unknown.

The CDR3 has 14 residues. J lost 5 bases, V lost 5 bases, and 7 bases had no gene match. Germline CDR1 and CDR2: MNHEY and SVGAGI. This sequence originates from a female donor in good health and CMV-seronegative. Sequenced: PBMCs. The genes are TRBV6-5 and TRBJ2-7; 9 nucleotides agree with TRBD1. In DNA, the CDR3 is TGTGCCAGCAGTGAATGGGACAGGGCAGACGAGCAGTACTTC. Translated: CASSEWDRADEQYF.